These 11 T cell receptor beta chains share one sample of origin, sequenced in a study of shared clonotypes between healthy human individuals. Measured with immunoSEQ multiplex PCR; TCRdb has only the in-frame clones, and not every one. The sample holds some 580,000 clones, about 98% seen once. CD8 cells regarded as naive lacked CD45RO, were positively chosen for CCR7, and omitted terminally differentiated effector memory CD45RA+ cells. Sequencing used naive CD8+ T cells sorted from blood. Source of these receptors: a man aged 25-45 years in good health.

This chain joins TRBV4-1 and TRBJ2-7, with TRBD2 matching over 9 bases. Germline V gives CDR1 MGHRA, CDR2 YSYEKL. This CDR3 comprises 15 residues. Trimming cost V 5 bases and J 5 bases; bases outside gene matches: 10. The CDR3 sequence is CASSDPGLALNEQYF. The CDR3 DNA reads as TGCGCCAGCAGCGACCCGGGACTAGCTCTCAACGAGCAGTACTTC.

This clone has a single count. J is TRBJ2-2 and V is TRBV18; either TRBD1 or TRBD2 may supply D (5 bases each). This CDR3 contains 15 residues. V lost 3 bases and J lost 5, with 13 bases in between. Germline lookup yields CDR1 KGHSH and CDR2 LQKENI. CDR3 in DNA: TGTGCCAGCTCACCCAACGCTGGGGGAACCGGGGAGCTGTTTTTT. As protein: CASSPNAGGTGELFF.

The gene calls are TRBV7-9 and TRBJ1-5; TRBD1 is a possible D gene (6 bases). The V gene lost 5 bases and the J gene lost 3 bases, with 14 bases spanning the gap. CDR1 SEHNR and CDR2 FQNEAQ come from the germline V gene (reference sequence). This CDR3 is built from 15 residues. CDR3 nucleotides: TGTGCCAGCAGCCCGCAGACAGGCTTCAATCAGCCCCAGCATTTT. This codes for CASSPQTGFNQPQHF.

This clone was seen a single time. V gene TRBV28 combines with J gene TRBJ2-5; the match to TRBD1 covers 7 bases. After removal of 8 bases from V and 1 base from J, the junction contained 4 bases not matched to a gene. The length of the CDR3 is 13 residues. CDR1 and CDR2 (germline): MDHEN, SYDVKM. CDR3 nucleotides: TGTGCCAGCTACAGGGGCCTCCAAGAGACCCAGTACTTC. Translating it yields CASYRGLQETQYF. The full variable domain, completed using reference TRBV28 and TRBJ2-5, is DVKVTQSSRYLVKRTGEKVFLECVQDMDHENMFWYRQDPGLGLRLIYFSYDVKMKEKGDIPEGYSVSREKKERFSLILESASTNQTSMYLCASYRGLQETQYFGPGTRLLVL.

The V call is TRBV30, the J call TRBJ1-1; D ambiguous. Germline CDR1 and CDR2: GTSNPN and SVGIG (reference sequence). The CDR3 extends over 14 amino acids. Trimming took off 0 bases at V and 1 base at J, with 9 bases between the two ends. Here the CDR3 reads CAWSVGSANTEAFF. The CDR3 nucleotides are TGTGCCTGGAGTGTTGGCAGTGCGAACACTGAAGCTTTCTTT. The complete variable domain, with remaining parts taken from reference TRBV30 and TRBJ1-1, reads SQTIHQWPATLVQPVGSPLSLECTVEGTSNPNLYWYRQAAGRGLQLLFYSVGIGQISSEVPQNLSASRPQDRQFILSSKKLLLSDSGFYLCAWSVGSANTEAFFGQGTRLTVV.

The rearrangement joins TRBV18 to TRBJ2-7, with D unresolved. Germline V gives CDR1 KGHSH, CDR2 LQKENI. The length of the CDR3 is 15 residues. Trimming took off 2 bases at V and 1 base at J, with 12 bases between the two ends. Written as DNA, the CDR3 is TGTGCCAGCTCACCATATTTCGTGGGATCCTACGAGCAGTACTTC. Residues: CASSPYFVGSYEQYF.

The chain employs TRBV27 and TRBJ2-3; no reliable D call. The CDR3 totals 13 residues. V lost 0 bases, J lost 5 bases, and 6 bases lay in between. Per germline, CDR1 MNHEY and CDR2 SMNVEV (reference sequence). The DNA of the CDR3 is TGTGCCAGCAGTTTATCAGGTGGAGATACGCAGTATTTT. It encodes CASSLSGGDTQYF.

The CDR3 region has the DNA TGTGCCAGCAGCCACACAATCTCAGGGACAGGGAATAACTATGGCTACACCTTC. The encoded protein is CASSHTISGTGNNYGYTF. V gene TRBV9 combines with J gene TRBJ1-2, with 9 bases lining up with TRBD1. Germline V lookup: CDR1 SGDLS, CDR2 YYNGEE. V gave up 4 bases and J gave up 1 base; unmatched junction bases: 14. The CDR3 consists of 18 residues.

The sample holds one count of this clone. The chain couples TRBV2 to TRBJ2-7; maybe TRBD1 (6 bases). Trimming took 7 bases from V and 3 from J, leaving 13 bases between them. Germline-derived CDR1 and CDR2 are SNHLY and FYNNEI. The CDR3 contains 13 residues. CDR3 loop: CASTLAGDYEQYF. The CDR3 nucleotides are TGTGCCAGCACCCTGGCAGGGGACTACGAGCAGTACTTC.

The V and J genes are TRBV9 and TRBJ1-4; D remains unclear. The germline CDR1 and CDR2 sequences are SGDLS and YYNGEE. Trimming pared 0 bases from V and 8 bases from J, leaving 8 bases between. This CDR3 is 13 amino acids long. CDR3 bases: TGTGCCAGCAGCGTAGTACATGGGGAAAAACTGTTTTTT. It translates to CASSVVHGEKLFF.

The chain carries TRBV14 and TRBJ1-2, with D possibly being TRBD1 (5 bases). CDR3 size: 13 residues. Per germline, CDR1 SGHDN and CDR2 FVKESK. With 1 base removed from V and 4 bases from J, the gap between germline ends came to 7 bases. CDR3 bases: TGTGCCAGCAGCCAAGGGACAATCTATGGCTACACCTTC. Residues: CASSQGTIYGYTF.